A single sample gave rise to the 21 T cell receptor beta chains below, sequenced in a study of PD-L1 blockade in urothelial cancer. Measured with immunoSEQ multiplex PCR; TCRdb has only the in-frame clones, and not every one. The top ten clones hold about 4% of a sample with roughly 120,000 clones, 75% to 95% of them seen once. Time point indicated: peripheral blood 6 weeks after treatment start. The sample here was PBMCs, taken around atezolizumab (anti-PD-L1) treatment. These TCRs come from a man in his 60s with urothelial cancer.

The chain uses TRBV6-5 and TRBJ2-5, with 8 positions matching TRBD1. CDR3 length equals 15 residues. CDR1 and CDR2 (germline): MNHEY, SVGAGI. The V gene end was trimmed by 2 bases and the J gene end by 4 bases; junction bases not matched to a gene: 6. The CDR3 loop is CASSYTRGQGETQYF. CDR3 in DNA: TGTGCCAGCAGTTACACCAGAGGACAGGGAGAGACCCAGTACTTC.

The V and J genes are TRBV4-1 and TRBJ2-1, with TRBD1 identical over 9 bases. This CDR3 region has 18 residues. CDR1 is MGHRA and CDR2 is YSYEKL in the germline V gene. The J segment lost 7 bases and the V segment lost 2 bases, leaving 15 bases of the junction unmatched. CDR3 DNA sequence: TGCGCCAGCAGCCAAAGGACAGGGGTGGAGGGTGGTAAGAATGAGCAGTTCTTC. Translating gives CASSQRTGVEGGKNEQFF.

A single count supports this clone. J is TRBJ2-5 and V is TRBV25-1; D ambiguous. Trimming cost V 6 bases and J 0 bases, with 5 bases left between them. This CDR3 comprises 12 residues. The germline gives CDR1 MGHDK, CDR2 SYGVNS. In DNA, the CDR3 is TGTGCCAGCAGACAAGACCAAGAGACCCAGTACTTC. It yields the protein CASRQDQETQYF.

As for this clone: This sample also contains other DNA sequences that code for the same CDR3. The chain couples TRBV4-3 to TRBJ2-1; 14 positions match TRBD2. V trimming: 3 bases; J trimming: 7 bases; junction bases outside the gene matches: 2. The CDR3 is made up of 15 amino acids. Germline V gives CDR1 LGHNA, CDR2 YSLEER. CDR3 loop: CASSQTSGGANEQFF. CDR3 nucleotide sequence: TGCGCCAGCAGCCAGACTAGCGGGGGGGCGAATGAGCAGTTCTTC.

The CDR3 nucleotides are TGCGCCAGCAGTCCTAGCGGGGGGCCCACAGATACGCAGTATTTT. Encoded protein: CASSPSGGPTDTQYF. J is TRBJ2-3 and V is TRBV5-1, with 11 nucleotides matching TRBD2. V was pared by 5 bases and J by 2 bases, with 4 bases of the junction left unmatched. The CDR3 extends over 15 amino acids. Germline V lookup: CDR1 SGHRS, CDR2 YFSETQ. Variable domain in full (rest from reference TRBV5-1 and TRBJ2-3): KAGVTQTPRYLIKTRGQQVTLSCSPISGHRSVSWYQQTPGQGLQFLFEYFSETQRNKGNFPGRFSGRQFSNSRSEMNVSTLELGDSALYLCASSPSGGPTDTQYFGPGTRLTVL.

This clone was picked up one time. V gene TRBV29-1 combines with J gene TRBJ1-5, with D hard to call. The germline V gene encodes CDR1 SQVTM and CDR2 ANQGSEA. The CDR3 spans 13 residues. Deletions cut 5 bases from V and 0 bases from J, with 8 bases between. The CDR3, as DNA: TGCAGCGTTTTAGATAATAGCAATCAGCCCCAGCATTTT. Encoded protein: CSVLDNSNQPQHF.

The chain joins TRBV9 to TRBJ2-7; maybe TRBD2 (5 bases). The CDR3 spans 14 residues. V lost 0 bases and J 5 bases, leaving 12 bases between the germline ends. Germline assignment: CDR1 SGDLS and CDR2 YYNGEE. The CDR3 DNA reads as TGTGCCAGCAGCGTAGTCCCGGGGTTAGACGAGCAGTACTTC. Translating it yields CASSVVPGLDEQYF. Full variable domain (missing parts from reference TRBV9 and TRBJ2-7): DSGVTQTPKHLITATGQRVTLRCSPRSGDLSVYWYQQSLDQGLQFLIQYYNGEERAKGNILERFSAQQFPDLHSELNLSSLELGDSALYFCASSVVPGLDEQYFGPGTRLTVT.

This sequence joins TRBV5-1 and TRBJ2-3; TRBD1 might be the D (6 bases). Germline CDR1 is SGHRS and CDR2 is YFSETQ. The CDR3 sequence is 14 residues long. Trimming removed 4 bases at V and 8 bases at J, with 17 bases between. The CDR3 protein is CASSETQGVGTQYF. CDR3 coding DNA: TGCGCCAGCAGCGAAACACAGGGCGTGGGTACGCAGTATTTT.

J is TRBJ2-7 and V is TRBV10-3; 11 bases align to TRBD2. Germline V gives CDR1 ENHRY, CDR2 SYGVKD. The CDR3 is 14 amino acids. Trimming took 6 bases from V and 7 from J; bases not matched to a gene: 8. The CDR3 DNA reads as TGTGCCATCAGGACTAGCGGGGCGGGGGGGGAGCAGTACTTC. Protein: CAIRTSGAGGEQYF.

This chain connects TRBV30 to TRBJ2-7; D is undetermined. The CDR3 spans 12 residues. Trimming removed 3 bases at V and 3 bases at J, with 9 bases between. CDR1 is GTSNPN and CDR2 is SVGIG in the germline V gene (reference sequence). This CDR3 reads CAWSKASYEQYF. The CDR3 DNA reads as TGTGCCTGGAGCAAGGCTAGCTACGAGCAGTACTTC. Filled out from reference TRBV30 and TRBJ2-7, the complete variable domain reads SQTIHQWPATLVQPVGSPLSLECTVEGTSNPNLYWYRQAAGRGLQLLFYSVGIGQISSEVPQNLSASRPQDRQFILSSKKLLLSDSGFYLCAWSKASYEQYFGPGTRLTVT.

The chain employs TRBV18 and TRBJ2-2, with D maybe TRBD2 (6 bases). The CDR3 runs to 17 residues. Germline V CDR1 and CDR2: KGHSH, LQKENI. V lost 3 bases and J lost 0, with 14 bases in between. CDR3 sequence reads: CASSPDRRGANTGELFF. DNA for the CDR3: TGTGCCAGCTCACCCGATCGGCGGGGTGCGAACACCGGGGAGCTGTTTTTT.

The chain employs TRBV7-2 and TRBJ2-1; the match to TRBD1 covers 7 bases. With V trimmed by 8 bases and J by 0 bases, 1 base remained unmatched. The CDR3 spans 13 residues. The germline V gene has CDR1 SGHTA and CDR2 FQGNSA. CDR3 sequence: CASRDSSYNEQFF. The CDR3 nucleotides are TGTGCCAGCCGGGACAGCTCCTACAATGAGCAGTTCTTC.

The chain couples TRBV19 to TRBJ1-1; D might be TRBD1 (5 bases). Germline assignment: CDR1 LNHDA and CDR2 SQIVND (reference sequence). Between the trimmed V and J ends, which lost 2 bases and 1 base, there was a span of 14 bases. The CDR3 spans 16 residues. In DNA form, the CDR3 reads TGTGCCAGTAGTATAAGGAGGGGAAGGCCGAACACTGAAGCTTTCTTT. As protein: CASSIRRGRPNTEAFF.

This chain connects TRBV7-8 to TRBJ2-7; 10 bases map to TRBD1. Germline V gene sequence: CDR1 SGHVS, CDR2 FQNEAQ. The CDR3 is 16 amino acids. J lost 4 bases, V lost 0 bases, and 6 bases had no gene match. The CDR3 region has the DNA TGTGCCAGCAGCTTAGCGCGGCCGGGACAGGGGTACGAGCAGTACTTC. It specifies CASSLARPGQGYEQYF.

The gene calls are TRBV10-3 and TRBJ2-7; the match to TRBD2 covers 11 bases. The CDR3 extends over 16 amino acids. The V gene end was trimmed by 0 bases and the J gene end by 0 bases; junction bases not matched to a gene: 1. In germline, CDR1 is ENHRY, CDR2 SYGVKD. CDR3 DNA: TGTGCCATCAGTGAGTCCGGGACTAGCGGCTCCTACGAGCAGTACTTC. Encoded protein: CAISESGTSGSYEQYF.

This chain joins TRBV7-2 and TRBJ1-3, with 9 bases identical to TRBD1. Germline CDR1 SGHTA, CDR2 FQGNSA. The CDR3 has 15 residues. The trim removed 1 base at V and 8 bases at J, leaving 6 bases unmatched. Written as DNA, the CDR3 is TGTGCCAGCAGCTTAGAGACAGGGGGATTATACACCATATATTTT. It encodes CASSLETGGLYTIYF.

The CDR3 here is CASSLWGGSNQPQHF. DNA of the CDR3: TGCGCCAGCAGTTTATGGGGGGGTAGCAATCAGCCCCAGCATTTT. V is TRBV4-3 and J is TRBJ1-5; weak D call: TRBD1 (5 bases). This CDR3 comprises 15 residues. Per the germline V gene, CDR1 is LGHNA and CDR2 is YSLEER. V was clipped by 6 bases and J by 0 bases, with 12 bases between them.

CDR3 region: CASSDQGQGIDEQFF. The CDR3 DNA follows: TGCGCCAGCAGTGACCAGGGACAGGGTATTGATGAGCAGTTCTTC. The chain employs TRBV10-2 and TRBJ2-1; 9 bases match TRBD1. This CDR3 region has 15 residues. The germline V gene has CDR1 WSHSY and CDR2 SAAADI. Unmatched junction bases numbered 8, after V lost 3 bases and J lost 8 bases.

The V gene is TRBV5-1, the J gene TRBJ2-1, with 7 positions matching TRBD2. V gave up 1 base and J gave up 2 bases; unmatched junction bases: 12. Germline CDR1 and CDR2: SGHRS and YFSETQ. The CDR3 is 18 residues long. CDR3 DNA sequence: TGCGCCAGCAGCTTGAGCCCTAGCGGTAACGGAGCCTACAATGAGCAGTTCTTC. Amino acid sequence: CASSLSPSGNGAYNEQFF.

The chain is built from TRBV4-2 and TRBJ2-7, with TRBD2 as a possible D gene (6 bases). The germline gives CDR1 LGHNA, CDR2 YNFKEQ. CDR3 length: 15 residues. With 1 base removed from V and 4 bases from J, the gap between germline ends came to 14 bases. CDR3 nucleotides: TGTGCCAGCAGCCAAGGGGGAGGAGGGAAGTACGAGCAGTACTTC. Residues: CASSQGGGGKYEQYF.

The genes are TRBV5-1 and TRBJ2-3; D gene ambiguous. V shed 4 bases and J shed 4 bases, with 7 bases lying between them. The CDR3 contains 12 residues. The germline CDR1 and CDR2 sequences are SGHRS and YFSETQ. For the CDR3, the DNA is TGCGCCAGCAGCCATTCCCCAGATACGCAGTATTTT. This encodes CASSHSPDTQYF.